This T cell receptor (beta chain) was sequenced in a study of CD8 T cells in ankylosing spondylitis. The CDR3 is made up of 16 amino acids. Trimming shortened V by 4 bases and J by 1 base, and 15 bases separated the two germline ends. Germline V gene data show CDR1 as SGHAT and CDR2 as FQDESV (reference sequence). By quantitative 5'-RACE with molecular barcodes, the TCR beta libraries were made. Each CDR3 protein is one row after TCRdb ran MiXCR on the 5' RACE reads. The sample records around 210,000 distinct CDR3 sequences, 8% to 9% being singletons. This clonotype was sampled from a female donor with ankylosing spondylitis or in good health (not recorded which). The specimen sequenced was blood, either unsorted or a sorted T cell fraction (not recorded which). This chain uses TRBV11-1 with TRBJ2-3; TRBD1 might be the D (7 bases). CDR3 residues: CASSSQGRKGTDTQYF. CDR3 nucleotide sequence: TGTGCCAGCAGCTCACAGGGGAGGAAGGGCACAGATACGCAGTATTTT.